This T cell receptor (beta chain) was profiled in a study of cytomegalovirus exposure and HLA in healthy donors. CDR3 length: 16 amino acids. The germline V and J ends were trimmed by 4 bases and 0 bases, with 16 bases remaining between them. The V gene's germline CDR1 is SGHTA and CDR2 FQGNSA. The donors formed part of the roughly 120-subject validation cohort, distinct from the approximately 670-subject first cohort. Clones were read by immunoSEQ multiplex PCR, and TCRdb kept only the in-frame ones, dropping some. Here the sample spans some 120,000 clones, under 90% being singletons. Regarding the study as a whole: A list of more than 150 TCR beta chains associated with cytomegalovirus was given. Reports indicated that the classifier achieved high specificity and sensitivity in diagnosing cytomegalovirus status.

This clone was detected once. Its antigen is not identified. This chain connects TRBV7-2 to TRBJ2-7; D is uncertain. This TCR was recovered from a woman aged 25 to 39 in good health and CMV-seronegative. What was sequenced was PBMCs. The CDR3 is CASSSNPTRLSYEQYF. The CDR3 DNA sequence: TGTGCCAGCAGCTCCAACCCGACTCGTCTCTCCTACGAGCAGTACTTC.